This TCR beta chain originates from a study of blood T cell repertoires in COVID-19. Study-level background: The analysed material was cDNA or gDNA that came from T cells, B-cell-depleted T cells, or PBMCs.

In the source study's methods: Scientists estimated how many nucleated cells there were by amplifying reference gene primers. Libraries were prepared by immunoSEQ multiplex PCR; TCRdb keeps only in-frame clonotypes and omits some of them. The V and J calls and the clone size are those of that table, but D and trimming were determined from the DNA. The sample has 130,000 to 150,000 clones; around four fifths are singletons. Germline CDR1 and CDR2: GTSNPN and SVGIG (reference sequence). V was pared by 5 bases and J by 0 bases, with 10 bases between. The CDR3 contains 13 residues. Sample: peripheral blood. The rearrangement links TRBV30 to TRBJ1-2; the D gene is possibly TRBD1 (6 bases). This sequence originates from a woman in her 40s with active or convalescent COVID-19. In DNA form, the CDR3 reads TGTGCCTGGCTGGGACAAACTAACTATGGCTACACCTTC. Amino acids: CAWLGQTNYGYTF.